Each of the 17 T cell receptor beta chains below was sequenced from the same sample in a study of T cell repertoires in cytomegalovirus infection. TCRdb used MiXCR to reprocess the reads, holding one entry per CDR3 protein. The repertoire has about 130,000 distinct CDR3 sequences, 24% of them found once; the top ten carry almost 35%. These receptors have no identified antigens. Sequenced material: PBMCs, sequenced either directly or after in vitro stimulation (not recorded which). These receptors all come from a human donor in good health (CMV status not recorded). Some clones in this sample may be carry-over from other donors' samples.

This clonotype has just a few counts. The rearrangement uses TRBV28 and TRBJ2-5, with a tentative D call TRBD2 (6 bases). Germline CDR1 is MDHEN and CDR2 is SYDVKM. The CDR3 loop spans 15 amino acids. Trimming took 8 bases from V and 2 from J, leaving 18 bases between them. Here the CDR3 DNA reads TGTGCCAGCGGCGCGCCGGGACTTACACAAGAGACCCAGTACTTC. Protein: CASGAPGLTQETQYF.

The chain is built from TRBV5-1 and TRBJ2-1; 9 bases align to TRBD1. CDR1 SGHRS and CDR2 YFSETQ come from the germline V gene. This CDR3 spans 16 amino acids. Trimming at V came to 3 bases and at J to 1 base, leaving 5 bases not matched to a gene. The CDR3 DNA sequence: TGCGCCAGCAGCTCTACAGGGGGCAGTTCCTACAATGAGCAGTTCTTC. Its translation is CASSSTGGSSYNEQFF.

This clonotype was counted between two and nine times. CDR3 sequence reads: CASSYRFERTEAFF. CDR3 DNA: TGTGCCAGCAGTTACCGTTTTGAGAGGACTGAAGCTTTCTTT. The chain links TRBV6-2 or TRBV6-3 to TRBJ1-1, with D unclear. Germline CDR1 is MNHEY and CDR2 is SVGEGT. The length of the CDR3 is 14 residues. V was pared by 2 bases and J by 5 bases, with 12 bases between.

This clonotype was observed a handful of times. The CDR3 does not close with the conserved phenylalanine or tryptophan, likely indicating a read error. No DNA is shown, since the ends of the CDR3 on it are uncertain; the CDR3 is the one TCRdb lists. V gene TRBV2 combines with J gene TRBJ1-1; TRBD1, as called in the table, went unchecked against the DNA. 12 amino acids form the CDR3, both terminal residues included. Germline V gives CDR1 SNHLY, CDR2 FYNNEI. The CDR3 protein is CASSDGQGRLSI.

This clonotype was detected many times. The chain uses TRBV7-8 and TRBJ2-3; 10 nucleotides align to TRBD2. With V trimmed by 1 base and J by 2 bases, 6 bases remained unmatched. Germline CDR1 and CDR2: SGHVS and FQNEAQ. CDR3 size: 17 residues. The chain's CDR3 is CASSLGLAGASTDTQYF. In DNA, the CDR3 is TGTGCCAGCAGCTTAGGGCTAGCGGGGGCTTCCACAGATACGCAGTATTTT.

J is TRBJ2-1 and V is TRBV5-4; 11 positions agree with TRBD2. The germline gives CDR1 SGHNT, CDR2 YYREEE (reference sequence). This CDR3 is 16 amino acids long. V lost 5 bases and J lost 7; bases outside the gene matches: 11. CDR3 sequence reads: CASSDRGSGRGNEQFF. DNA for the CDR3: TGTGCCAGCAGTGATCGTGGTAGCGGGAGGGGGAATGAGCAGTTCTTC.

This clonotype has just a few counts. V is TRBV6-2 or TRBV6-3 and J is TRBJ2-1; 9 bases align to TRBD2. The germline gives CDR1 MNHEY, CDR2 SVGEGT. Trimming removed 2 bases from V and 7 bases from J; junction bases left unmatched: 12. This CDR3 has 17 amino acids. CDR3 amino acids: CASSYHLISGSANEQFF. The CDR3 bases are TGTGCCAGCAGTTACCACTTAATTAGCGGGAGTGCAAATGAGCAGTTCTTC.

This clonotype has just a few counts. J is TRBJ1-1 and V is TRBV12-3 or TRBV12-4; no clear D gene. V was cut by 4 bases and J by 5 bases, with 14 bases left in between. The length of the CDR3 is 14 residues. DNA for the CDR3: TGTGCCAGCAGTTCGGACCGTCTAAAGACTGAAGCTTTCTTT. Protein: CASSSDRLKTEAFF.

Ten or more counts support this clonotype. The chain has TRBV7-2 and TRBJ1-3; the D is unclear. V dropped 0 bases and J dropped 0 bases, with 9 bases sitting between them. The CDR3 spans 16 residues. Looked up from germline, CDR1 is SGHTA and CDR2 is FQGNSA. CDR3 sequence (DNA): TGTGCCAGCAGCTTAGCAACTCTGAGCTCTGGAAACACCATATATTTT. Translating gives CASSLATLSSGNTIYF.

This clonotype has more than one count but fewer than ten. The V and J genes are TRBV7-2 and TRBJ2-3; TRBD2 matches 13 bases. The CDR3 sequence is 17 residues long. In germline, CDR1 is SGHTA, CDR2 FQGNSA. V dropped 5 bases and J dropped 4; count of bases not matched to a gene: 9. CDR3 bases: TGTGCCAGCAGCCCCCGGACTAGCGGGAGTATGGCAGATACGCAGTATTTT. Translation: CASSPRTSGSMADTQYF.

This clonotype was found a few times. The J gene is TRBJ2-3, the V gene TRBV4-3; a possible D gene is TRBD2 (6 bases). The CDR3 runs to 16 residues. V was trimmed by 1 base and J by 9 bases, leaving 20 bases between them. The V gene's germline CDR1 is LGHNA and CDR2 YSLEER. In DNA, the CDR3 is TGCGCCAGCAGCCAAGTAACCCCTAGGCGGGATCGGACGCAGTATTTT. Protein sequence: CASSQVTPRRDRTQYF.

This clonotype has a handful of counts. The chain couples TRBV12-3 or TRBV12-4 to TRBJ2-7; 9 positions match TRBD1. The V and J ends lost 6 bases and 6 bases, in that order; junction bases with no gene match: 3. This CDR3 is built from 12 residues. In nucleotides, the CDR3 is TGTGCCAGCAGACAGGGGGCCAGCGAGCAGTACGTC. Its protein product is CASRQGASEQYV.

The V and J genes are TRBV25-1 and TRBJ2-6; D perhaps matches TRBD2 (6 bases). The CDR3 has 15 amino acids. V lost 6 bases to trimming and J lost 0 bases, with 9 bases between them. CDR1 MGHDK and CDR2 SYGVNS come from the germline V gene. The CDR3 loop is CASRGEVSGANVLTF. The CDR3 region has the DNA TGTGCCAGCAGGGGGGAGGTCTCTGGGGCCAACGTCCTGACTTTC.

The chain joins TRBV2 to TRBJ1-1; TRBD1 is a possible D gene (6 bases). The CDR3 runs to 15 residues. The germline gives CDR1 SNHLY, CDR2 FYNNEI. Trimming removed 3 bases at V and 0 bases at J, with 11 bases between. This chain's CDR3 is CASSETGQMNTEAFF. CDR3 DNA sequence: TGTGCCAGCAGTGAGACGGGACAAATGAACACTGAAGCTTTCTTT.

This clonotype has ten or more counts. The chain carries TRBV11-3 and TRBJ2-5, with 9 bases aligning to TRBD2. The CDR3 is 17 residues long. V lost 4 bases to trimming and J lost 1 base; unmatched junction nucleotides: 10. CDR1 is SGHNT and CDR2 is YENEEA in the germline V gene. CDR3 in amino acids: CASSSGGSGRAQETQYF. The CDR3 DNA sequence: TGTGCCAGCAGCTCAGGGGGTAGCGGGAGAGCCCAAGAGACCCAGTACTTC.

This rearrangement joins TRBV27 to TRBJ2-1, with TRBD2 matching over 13 bases. The CDR3 covers 17 residues. Looked up from germline, CDR1 is MNHEY and CDR2 is SMNVEV (reference sequence). Germline trimming cut 4 bases from V and 5 bases from J; bases unmatched to any gene: 8. CDR3 coding DNA: TGTGCCAGCAGTTACTTTCCGACTAGCGGGAGGCACAATGAGCAGTTCTTC. This encodes CASSYFPTSGRHNEQFF.

This clonotype is medium-sized (0.01 to 0.1%) by share. The chain carries TRBV7-2 and TRBJ2-5, with D possibly being TRBD1 (6 bases). Germline V gives CDR1 SGHTA, CDR2 FQGNSA. The CDR3 loop spans 14 amino acids. Trimming removed 2 bases from V and 5 bases from J, with 12 bases in between. The CDR3 reads CASSLFGGEETQYF. The CDR3 bases are TGTGCCAGCAGCTTATTTGGGGGCGAGGAGACCCAGTACTTC.